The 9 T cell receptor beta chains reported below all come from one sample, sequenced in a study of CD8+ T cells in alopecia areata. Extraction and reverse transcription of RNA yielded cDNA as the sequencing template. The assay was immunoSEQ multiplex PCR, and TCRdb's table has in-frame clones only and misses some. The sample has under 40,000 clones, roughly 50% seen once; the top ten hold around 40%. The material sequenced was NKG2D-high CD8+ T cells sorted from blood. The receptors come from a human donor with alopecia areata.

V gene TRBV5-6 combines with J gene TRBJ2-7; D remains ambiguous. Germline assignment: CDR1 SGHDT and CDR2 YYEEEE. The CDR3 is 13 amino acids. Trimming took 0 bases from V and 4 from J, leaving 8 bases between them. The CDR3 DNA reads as TGTGCCAGCAGCTTGGGGGGTGGATACGAGCAGTACTTC. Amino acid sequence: CASSLGGGYEQYF.

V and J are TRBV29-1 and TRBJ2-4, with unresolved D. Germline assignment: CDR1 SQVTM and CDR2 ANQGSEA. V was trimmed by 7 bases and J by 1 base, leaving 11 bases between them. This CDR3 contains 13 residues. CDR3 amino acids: CSAGVGAKNIQYF. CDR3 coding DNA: TGCAGCGCTGGTGTGGGGGCCAAAAACATTCAGTACTTC. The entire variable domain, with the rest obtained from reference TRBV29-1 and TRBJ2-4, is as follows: SAVISQKPSRDICQRGTSLTIQCQVDSQVTMMFWYRQQPGQSLTLIATANQGSEATYESGFVIDKFPISRPNLTFSTLTVSNMSPEDSSIYLCSAGVGAKNIQYFGAGTRLSVL.

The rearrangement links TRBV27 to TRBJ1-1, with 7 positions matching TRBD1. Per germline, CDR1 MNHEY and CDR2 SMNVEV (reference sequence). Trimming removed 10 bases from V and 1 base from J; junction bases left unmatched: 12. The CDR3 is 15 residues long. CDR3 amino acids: CATKELYRGNTEAFF. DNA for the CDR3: TGTGCCACTAAGGAATTGTACAGGGGGAACACTGAAGCTTTCTTT.

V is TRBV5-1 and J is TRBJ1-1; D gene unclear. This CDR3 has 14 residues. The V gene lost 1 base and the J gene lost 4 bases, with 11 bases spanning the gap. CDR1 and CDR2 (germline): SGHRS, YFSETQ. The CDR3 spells CASSLFAPGTEAFF. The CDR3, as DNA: TGCGCCAGCAGCTTGTTCGCCCCGGGCACTGAAGCTTTCTTT.

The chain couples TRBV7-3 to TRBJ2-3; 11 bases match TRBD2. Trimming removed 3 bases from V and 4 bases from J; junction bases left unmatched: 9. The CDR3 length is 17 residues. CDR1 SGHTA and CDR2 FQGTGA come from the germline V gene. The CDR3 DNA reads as TGTGCCAGCAGCTTGGGACTAGCGGTCCCTAGCCCAGATACGCAGTATTTT. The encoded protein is CASSLGLAVPSPDTQYF. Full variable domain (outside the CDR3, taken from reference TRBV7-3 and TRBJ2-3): GAGVSQTPSNKVTEKGKYVELRCDPISGHTALYWYRQSLGQGPEFLIYFQGTGAADDSGLPNDRFFAVRPEGSVSTLKIQRTERGDSAVYLCASSLGLAVPSPDTQYFGPGTRLTVL.

As DNA, the CDR3 is TGTGCCGGACACAGATACGGTGGCTACACCTTC. It encodes CAGHRYGGYTF. V usage is TRBV30 and J usage is TRBJ1-2, with D perhaps matching TRBD1 (5 bases). This CDR3 is 11 amino acids long. V lost 8 bases to trimming and J lost 7 bases, with 14 bases between them. Looked up from germline, CDR1 is GTSNPN and CDR2 is SVGIG (reference sequence).

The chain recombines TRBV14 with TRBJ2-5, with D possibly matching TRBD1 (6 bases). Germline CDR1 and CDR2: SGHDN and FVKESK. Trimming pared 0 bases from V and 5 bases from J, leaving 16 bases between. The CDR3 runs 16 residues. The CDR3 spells CASSQDRGTGTETQYF. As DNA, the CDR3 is TGTGCCAGCAGCCAAGATAGAGGAACAGGGACCGAGACCCAGTACTTC.

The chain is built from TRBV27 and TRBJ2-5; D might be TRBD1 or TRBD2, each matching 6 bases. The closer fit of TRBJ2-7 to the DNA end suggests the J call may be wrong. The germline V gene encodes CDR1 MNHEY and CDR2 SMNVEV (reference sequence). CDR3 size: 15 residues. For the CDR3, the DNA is TGTGCCAGCAGTCCCCCGGGGGCGGTCCCCTACGAGCAGTACTTC. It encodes CASSPPGAVPYEQYF.

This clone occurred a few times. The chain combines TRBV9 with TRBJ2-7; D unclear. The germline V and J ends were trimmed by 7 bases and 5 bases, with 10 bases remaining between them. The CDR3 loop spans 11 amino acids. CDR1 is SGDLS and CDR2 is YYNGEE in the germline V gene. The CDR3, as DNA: TGTGCCAGCGGCTTACTCCACGAGCAGTACTTC. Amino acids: CASGLLHEQYF.